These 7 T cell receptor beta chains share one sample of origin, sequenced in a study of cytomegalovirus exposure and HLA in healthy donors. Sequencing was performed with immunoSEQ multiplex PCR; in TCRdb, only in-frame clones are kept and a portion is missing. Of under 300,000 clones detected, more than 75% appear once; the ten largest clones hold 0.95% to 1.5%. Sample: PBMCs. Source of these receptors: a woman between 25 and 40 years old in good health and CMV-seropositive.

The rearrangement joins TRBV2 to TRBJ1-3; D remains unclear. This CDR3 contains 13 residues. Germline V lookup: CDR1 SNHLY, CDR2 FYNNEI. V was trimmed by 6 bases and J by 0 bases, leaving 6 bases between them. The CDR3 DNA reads TGTGCCAGCAGCCGGGACTCTGGAAACACCATATATTTT. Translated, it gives CASSRDSGNTIYF.

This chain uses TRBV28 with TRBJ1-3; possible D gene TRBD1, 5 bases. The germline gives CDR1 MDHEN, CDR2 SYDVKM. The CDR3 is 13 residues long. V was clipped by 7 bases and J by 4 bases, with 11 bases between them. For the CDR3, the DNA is TGTGCCAGCACAGGGTTCTCCGGAAACACCATATATTTT. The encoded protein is CASTGFSGNTIYF. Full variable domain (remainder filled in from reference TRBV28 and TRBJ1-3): DVKVTQSSRYLVKRTGEKVFLECVQDMDHENMFWYRQDPGLGLRLIYFSYDVKMKEKGDIPEGYSVSREKKERFSLILESASTNQTSMYLCASTGFSGNTIYFGEGSWLTVV.

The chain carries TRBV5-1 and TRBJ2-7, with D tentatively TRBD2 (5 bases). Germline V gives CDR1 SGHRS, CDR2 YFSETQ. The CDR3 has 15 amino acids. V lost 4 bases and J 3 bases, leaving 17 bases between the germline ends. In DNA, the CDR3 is TGCGCCAGCAGCAAGGAACCGGGATATGGCTACGAGCAGTACTTC. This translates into CASSKEPGYGYEQYF.

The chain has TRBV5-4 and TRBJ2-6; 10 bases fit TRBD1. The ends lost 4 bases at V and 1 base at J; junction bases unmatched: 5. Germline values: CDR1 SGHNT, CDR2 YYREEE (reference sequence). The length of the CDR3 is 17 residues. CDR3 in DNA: TGTGCCAGCAGCCCACCGGGACAGGGGTCTGGGGCCAACGTCCTGACTTTC. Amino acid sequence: CASSPPGQGSGANVLTF.

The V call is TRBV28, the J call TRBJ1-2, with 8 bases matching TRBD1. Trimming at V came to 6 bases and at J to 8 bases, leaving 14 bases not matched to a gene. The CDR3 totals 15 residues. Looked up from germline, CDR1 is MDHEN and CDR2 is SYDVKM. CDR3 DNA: TGTGCCAGCAGAGAAGCTTCAGGGGGCGAGTTGGGCTACACCTTC. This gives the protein CASREASGGELGYTF.

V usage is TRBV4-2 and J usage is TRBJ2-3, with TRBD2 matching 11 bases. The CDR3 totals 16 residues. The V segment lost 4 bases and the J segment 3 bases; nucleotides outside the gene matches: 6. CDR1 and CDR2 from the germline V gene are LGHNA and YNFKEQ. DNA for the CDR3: TGTGCCAGCAGCCCTGGACTAGCGGGTGTAACAGATACGCAGTATTTT. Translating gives CASSPGLAGVTDTQYF.

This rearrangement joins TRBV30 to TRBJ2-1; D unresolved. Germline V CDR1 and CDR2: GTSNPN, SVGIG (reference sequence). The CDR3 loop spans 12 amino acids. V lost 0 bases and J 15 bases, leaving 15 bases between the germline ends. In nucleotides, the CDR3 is TGTGCCTGGAGTGTGGCGGCCTCTTTTCGGTTCTTC. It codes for CAWSVAASFRFF.